This T cell receptor beta chain was sequenced for a study of blood T cell repertoires in COVID-19. Assay: immunoSEQ multiplex PCR; the TCRdb copy retains only in-frame clones and omits some. Here the sample spans 150,000 or so clones, 75% to 85% being singletons. Germline CDR1 and CDR2: LNHDA and SQIVND (reference sequence). V was pared by 4 bases and J by 2 bases, with 14 bases of the junction left unmatched. This CDR3 region has 18 residues. The sequence came from a woman in her forties or fifties in a cohort sampled during active or convalescent COVID-19. Sequenced material: peripheral blood. The chain uses TRBV19 and TRBJ2-5, with 9 bases matching TRBD2. For the CDR3, the DNA is TGTGCCAGTAGTAAAGACAGCGGGGGGTTCAATCGACAAGAGACCCAGTACTTC. Its translation: CASSKDSGGFNRQETQYF. The full variable domain, completed using reference TRBV19 and TRBJ2-5, is DGGITQSPKYLFRKEGQNVTLSCEQNLNHDAMYWYRQDPGQGLRLIYYSQIVNDFQKGDIAEGYSVSREKKESFPLTVTSAQKNPTAFYLCASSKDSGGFNRQETQYFGPGTRLLVL.